Each of the 10 T cell receptor beta chains below was sequenced from the same sample in a study of T cells in Graves' hyperthyroidism and ophthalmopathy. RNA transcripts provided the source from which TCR beta CDR3 regions were amplified. Initially, a first-round RT-PCR of the TCR CDR3 employed the HTBI primer set. TCRdb independently ran MiXCR on the multiplex PCR reads; one entry per CDR3 protein. The table includes 600,000 or so distinct CDR3 sequences, 46% detected once. Sequences were obtained from peripheral blood or thyroid tissue (not recorded which). The receptor source for this set is a woman between 18 and 29 years old with Graves' hyperthyroidism.

A single count supports this clonotype. The chain employs TRBV20-1 and TRBJ1-2; 8 bases are a match to TRBD1. The CDR3 is 11 residues long. With V trimmed by 5 bases and J by 6 bases, 2 bases remained unmatched. The germline CDR1 and CDR2 sequences are DFQATT and SNEGSKA (reference sequence). The CDR3 DNA is TGCAGTGCTGGACAGGGCAATGGCTACACCTTC. It specifies CSAGQGNGYTF.

The sample holds a few counts of this clonotype. The genes are TRBV2 and TRBJ2-5, with 9 bases matching TRBD1. The ends lost 7 bases at V and 5 bases at J; junction bases unmatched: 8. The CDR3 runs 14 residues. Germline V gives CDR1 SNHLY, CDR2 FYNNEI. DNA for the CDR3: TGTGCCAGCACTAAGGACAGGGGATGGGAGACCCAGTACTTC. Amino acids: CASTKDRGWETQYF.

V usage is TRBV7-2 and J usage is TRBJ2-7; 10 bases agree with TRBD1. After removal of 5 bases from V and 5 bases from J, the junction contained 9 bases not matched to a gene. Germline V gene lookup returns CDR1 SGHTA and CDR2 FQGNSA. The CDR3 spans 15 residues. CDR3 bases: TGTGCCAGCAGCGCCCCCGGGACAGGGGCCCACGAGCAGTACTTC. It specifies CASSAPGTGAHEQYF.

Regarding this clonotype: A junction end diverges from the germline sequence, so it may reflect a read error. This chain connects TRBV10-3 to TRBJ1-6; D perhaps matches TRBD1 (5 bases). The CDR3 is 18 residues long. Germline CDR1 and CDR2: ENHRY and SYGVKD. This chain's CDR3 is CASSYSTLPGRANSPLHF. The CDR3 DNA reads TGTGCCAGCAGTTACTCGACCCTCCCAGGGAGAGCTAATTCACCCCTCCACTTT.

Concerning this clonotype: One end of the junction fails to match germline, which may point to a read error. This chain uses TRBV29-1 with TRBJ1-1; 7 nucleotides agree with TRBD1. This CDR3 comprises 13 residues. The V gene's germline CDR1 is SQVTM and CDR2 ANQGSEA. As DNA, the CDR3 is TGCAGCGTTCAGACAGGGAAGGAGACTGAAGCCTTCTTT. Translated: CSVQTGKETEAFF.

With respect to this clonotype: Relative to the germline gene, one junction end is altered; a read error may explain this. The CDR3: CASSLAHGTYGQYF. CDR3 sequence (DNA): TGTGCCAGCAGCTTAGCCCACGGAACCTACGGGCAGTACTTC. The chain has TRBV7-4 and TRBJ2-7; D uncertain. Germline CDR1 reads SGHVT; CDR2 reads SQSDAQ. This CDR3 has 14 amino acids.

In this sample, this clonotype turned up a few times. This chain uses TRBV2 with TRBJ2-7, with a tentative D call TRBD2 (5 bases). CDR3 size: 15 residues. Germline CDR1 and CDR2: SNHLY and FYNNEI. With 8 bases removed from V and 3 bases from J, the gap between germline ends came to 20 bases. The CDR3 loop reads CASQRSGQRIYEQYF. In DNA, the CDR3 is TGTGCCAGCCAAAGGAGCGGCCAGAGGATCTACGAGCAGTACTTC.

This clonotype was detected many times. V and J are TRBV7-8 and TRBJ1-3, with D perhaps matching TRBD1 (6 bases). Germline values: CDR1 SGHVS, CDR2 FQNEAQ. The CDR3 extends over 16 amino acids. V was shortened by 0 bases and J by 4 bases, with 13 bases between the two germline ends. Written as DNA, the CDR3 is TGTGCCAGCAGCTTAGCGAGCGGCGGGGGCGGAAACACCATATATTTT. As protein: CASSLASGGGGNTIYF.

This chain links TRBV7-2 with TRBJ2-5; TRBD1 is a possible D gene (6 bases). The CDR3 is made up of 14 amino acids. Trimming cost V 5 bases and J 6 bases, with 16 bases left between them. CDR1 is SGHTA and CDR2 is FQGNSA in the germline V gene. CDR3 residues: CASSQGWTSKTQYF. The CDR3 region has the DNA TGTGCCAGCAGCCAGGGGTGGACATCTAAGACCCAGTACTTC.

This clonotype came up many times. This chain joins TRBV24-1 and TRBJ1-2; tentatively, D is TRBD1 (5 bases). Germline lookup yields CDR1 KGHDR and CDR2 SFDVKD. The V end was cut by 7 bases, the J end by 7 bases, with 15 bases between. CDR3 length: 13 amino acids. CDR3 in amino acids: CATRAQGSSGYTF. The CDR3 region has the DNA TGTGCCACCAGGGCCCAGGGTTCGTCTGGCTACACCTTC.